The 20 T cell receptor beta chains reported below all come from one sample, sequenced in a study of blood T cell repertoires in COVID-19. The table came from immunoSEQ multiplex PCR; TCRdb's copy has only in-frame clones and leaves some out. Among 95,000 to 150,000 clones listed, 85% to 90% were seen once. The specimen was peripheral blood. Receptors originate from a woman in her sixties or seventies with COVID-19, enrolled during active disease.

V usage is TRBV5-4 and J usage is TRBJ2-7; the D is unclear. V shed 0 bases and J shed 0 bases, with 10 bases lying between them. The CDR3 extends over 15 amino acids. Germline V CDR1 and CDR2: SGHNT, YYREEE (reference sequence). CDR3 DNA: TGTGCCAGCAGCTTGGCGGGTAGTCGCTCCTACGAGCAGTACTTC. This codes for CASSLAGSRSYEQYF.

This clone has only a few counts. The chain links TRBV6-5 to TRBJ1-1, with unresolved D. V lost 0 bases and J 0 bases, leaving 8 bases between the germline ends. The CDR3 loop spans 15 amino acids. Germline lookup yields CDR1 MNHEY and CDR2 SVGAGI. The CDR3 sequence is CASSYSVTMNTEAFF. In DNA, the CDR3 is TGTGCCAGCAGTTACTCCGTTACAATGAACACTGAAGCTTTCTTT.

CDR3 DNA: TGTGCCAGCTCGCCCGTCCCAGGGGCGGGCACTGAAGCTTTCTTT. Residues: CASSPVPGAGTEAFF. The V call is TRBV18, the J call TRBJ1-1, with TRBD1 as a possible D gene (6 bases). Per germline, CDR1 KGHSH and CDR2 LQKENI. The length of the CDR3 is 15 residues. Trimming took off 6 bases at V and 4 bases at J, with 18 bases between the two ends.

The V and J genes are TRBV6-2 or TRBV6-3 and TRBJ1-2; D is undetermined. Looked up from germline, CDR1 is MNHEY and CDR2 is SVGEGT. Between the trimmed V and J ends, which lost 0 bases and 0 bases, there was a span of 11 bases. The CDR3 totals 16 residues. CDR3 in amino acids: CASSYSRPGTNYGYTF. In DNA form, the CDR3 reads TGTGCCAGCAGTTACTCCCGGCCGGGGACTAACTATGGCTACACCTTC.

The J gene is TRBJ2-3, the V gene TRBV4-3; TRBD1 aligns across 9 bases. CDR1 is LGHNA, CDR2 YSLEER, per germline. This CDR3 is built from 16 residues. J gave up 4 bases and V 0 bases, and 5 bases lay outside the gene matches. The CDR3 DNA is TGCGCCAGCAGCCAAGAACGGACAGGGGACCCAGATACGCAGTATTTT. This codes for CASSQERTGDPDTQYF.

This chain links TRBV7-9 with TRBJ2-5, with 9 positions matching TRBD1. The J segment lost 0 bases and the V segment lost 5 bases, leaving 4 bases of the junction unmatched. From germline, CDR1 is SEHNR and CDR2 FQNEAQ (reference sequence). The CDR3 has 15 amino acids. CDR3 sequence reads: CASSQGQGYQETQYF. The CDR3 DNA sequence: TGTGCCAGCAGCCAGGGACAGGGATACCAAGAGACCCAGTACTTC.

This clone has a single count. CDR3 protein: CASSLGQGRTDTQYF. CDR3 coding DNA: TGTGCCAGCAGCTTGGGCCAGGGGCGGACAGATACGCAGTATTTT. The chain has TRBV5-4 and TRBJ2-3; possible D gene TRBD1, 6 bases. The CDR3 is 15 amino acids. Germline CDR1 and CDR2: SGHNT and YYREEE (reference sequence). The V end lost 0 bases, the J end lost 3 bases, and 11 bases lay between the germline ends.

CDR3 sequence: CASSPLAGGNNEQFF. As DNA, the CDR3 is TGCGCCAGCAGCCCACTAGCGGGGGGAAACAATGAGCAGTTCTTC. J is TRBJ2-1 and V is TRBV4-3; 12 positions agree with TRBD2. V shed 4 bases and J 5 bases; nucleotides not matched to a gene: 3. This CDR3 is 15 amino acids long. The V gene's germline CDR1 is LGHNA and CDR2 YSLEER.

This sequence joins TRBV10-3 and TRBJ1-1; the D gene is possibly TRBD1 (5 bases). CDR1 is ENHRY, CDR2 SYGVKD, per germline. The CDR3 runs 11 residues. V was clipped by 6 bases and J by 9 bases, with 11 bases between them. The CDR3 coding sequence is TGTGCCATCAGCAGGGAGGACCAAGCTTTCTTT. It translates to CAISREDQAFF.

This chain joins TRBV6-2 or TRBV6-3 and TRBJ2-5, with 8 bases lining up with TRBD2. The trim removed 2 bases at V and 1 base at J, leaving 3 bases unmatched. The CDR3 length is 15 residues. Germline V lookup: CDR1 MNHEY, CDR2 SVGEGT. CDR3 DNA sequence: TGTGCCAGCAGTTACCAGGGACTAGTCCAAGAGACCCAGTACTTC. It is translated as CASSYQGLVQETQYF.

The rearrangement links TRBV5-1 to TRBJ2-3; 11 bases match TRBD1. Germline values: CDR1 SGHRS, CDR2 YFSETQ. V lost 4 bases to trimming and J lost 4 bases; unmatched junction nucleotides: 8. The CDR3 extends over 16 amino acids. The CDR3 reads CASSLWTGGGSDTQYF. The DNA for the CDR3 is TGCGCCAGCAGCCTCTGGACAGGGGGCGGTTCAGATACGCAGTATTTT.

V is TRBV3-1 (or the pseudogene TRBV3-2) and J is TRBJ2-7, with D perhaps matching TRBD1 (6 bases). Trimming removed 3 bases at V and 0 bases at J, with 12 bases between. The CDR3 contains 15 residues. Per germline, CDR1 LGHDT and CDR2 YNNKEL (reference sequence). The CDR3 reads CASSQTWTASYEQYF. CDR3 nucleotide sequence: TGTGCCAGCAGCCAGACCTGGACAGCCTCCTACGAGCAGTACTTC.

The chain combines TRBV5-4 with TRBJ1-2; possible D gene TRBD1, 5 bases. V shed 0 bases and J shed 4 bases, with 10 bases lying between them. Germline assignment: CDR1 SGHNT and CDR2 YYREEE (reference sequence). The CDR3 is made up of 14 amino acids. The CDR3 DNA follows: TGTGCCAGCAGCTTGGAAGGGGCAGGCTATGGCTACACCTTC. Amino acid sequence: CASSLEGAGYGYTF.

This clone was counted once. The chain links TRBV15 to TRBJ1-1, with D uncertain. Trimming pared 8 bases from V and 4 bases from J, leaving 14 bases between. The CDR3 contains 13 residues. Germline-derived CDR1 and CDR2 are LNHNV and YYDKDF (reference sequence). This CDR3 reads CATQSKSVTEAFF. As DNA, the CDR3 is TGTGCCACCCAATCCAAGAGTGTCACTGAAGCTTTCTTT. The complete variable domain, with remaining parts taken from reference TRBV15 and TRBJ1-1, reads DAMVIQNPRYQVTQFGKPVTLSCSQTLNHNVMYWYQQKSSQAPKLLFHYYDKDFNNEADTPDNFQSRRPNTSFCFLDIRSPGLGDTAMYLCATQSKSVTEAFFGQGTRLTVV.

The chain is built from TRBV11-2 and TRBJ2-7; TRBD2 matches at 8 bases. This CDR3 comprises 16 residues. The junction had 11 bases not matched to a gene; V was cut back by 4 bases and J by 3 bases. The germline CDR1 and CDR2 sequences are SGHAT and FQNNGV. This CDR3 reads CASSSRTSLHLYEQYF. The CDR3 bases are TGTGCCAGCAGCTCCAGGACTAGCCTTCATCTCTACGAGCAGTACTTC.

The genes are TRBV2 and TRBJ1-3; a possible D gene is TRBD1 (6 bases). This CDR3 contains 15 residues. Germline-derived CDR1 and CDR2 are SNHLY and FYNNEI. Trimming stripped 4 bases from V and 2 bases from J, with 12 bases between. The CDR3 sequence: CASSAQGLTGNTIYF. CDR3 DNA: TGTGCCAGCAGTGCACAGGGTCTTACTGGAAACACCATATATTTT.

This chain uses TRBV6-5 with TRBJ1-1; D is uncertain. The CDR3 runs to 13 residues. V lost 6 bases to trimming and J lost 5 bases, with 13 bases between them. CDR1 is MNHEY, CDR2 SVGAGI, per germline. The DNA of the CDR3 is TGTGCCAGCAGGGGCCCCTCTGTAACTGAAGCTTTCTTT. This sequence encodes CASRGPSVTEAFF.

V is TRBV7-9 and J is TRBJ2-1; 12 bases line up with TRBD1. This CDR3 region has 17 residues. V lost 5 bases to trimming and J lost 9 bases; unmatched junction nucleotides: 14. Germline CDR1 and CDR2: SEHNR and FQNEAQ (reference sequence). CDR3 sequence reads: CASSPNPGTGGFSEQFF. CDR3 coding DNA: TGTGCCAGCAGCCCCAATCCTGGGACAGGGGGCTTCAGTGAGCAGTTCTTC.

V is TRBV7-2 and J is TRBJ2-7, with D maybe TRBD2 (6 bases). CDR1 and CDR2 from the germline V gene are SGHTA and FQGNSA. This CDR3 spans 17 amino acids. The germline V and J ends were trimmed by 2 bases and 4 bases, with 21 bases remaining between them. CDR3 loop: CASSLYSAAGVLYEQYF. In DNA, the CDR3 is TGTGCCAGCAGCTTATATTCGGCAGCGGGTGTTCTTTACGAGCAGTACTTC. Full variable domain (rest looked up from reference TRBV7-2 and TRBJ2-7): GAGVSQSPSNKVTEKGKDVELRCDPISGHTALYWYRQSLGQGLEFLIYFQGNSAPDKSGLPSDRFSAERTGGSVSTLTIQRTQQEDSAVYLCASSLYSAAGVLYEQYFGPGTRLTVT.

The rearrangement links TRBV19 to TRBJ2-6; 9 bases agree with TRBD1. J was trimmed by 0 bases and V by 7 bases; bases with no gene match: 7. This CDR3 region has 17 residues. Germline V gene lookup returns CDR1 LNHDA and CDR2 SQIVND (reference sequence). As DNA, the CDR3 is TGTGCCAGTACCAGACAGGGGGGGCTCTCTGGGGCCAACGTCCTGACTTTC. Its translation is CASTRQGGLSGANVLTF.